This TCR beta chain was obtained from a study of shared clonotypes between healthy human individuals. General study points: Roughly 5% was the fraction of naive CD4 clonotypes found shared across several donors. Naive subsets generally had larger estimated richness than memory subsets. Incompleteness in sorted-subset sequencing, despite large depth, was shown by rarefaction.

Germline CDR1 reads MDHEN; CDR2 reads SYDVKM. The CDR3 has 16 amino acids. V was pared by 4 bases and J by 0 bases, with 16 bases between. TCRdb's table, derived via immunoSEQ multiplex PCR, lists solely in-frame clones and lacks some. The repertoire holds about 380,000 clones, with just over 95% as singletons. As to this clone: The antigen is unknown.

The receptor comes from a man aged 25-45 years in good health. The V gene is TRBV28, the J gene TRBJ2-7; possible D gene TRBD2, 6 bases. Sequenced material: memory CD8+ T cells sorted from blood. Subset noted: CD45RO+ cells pooled with CCR7-negative TemRA cells. The CDR3: CASSSPVRRASYEQYF. The CDR3 DNA follows: TGTGCCAGCAGTTCGCCCGTGCGGAGGGCCTCCTACGAGCAGTACTTC.